Listed below are T cell receptor beta chains from one sample, sequenced in a study of control samples from healthy donors and cancer patients. TCRdb keeps only in-frame clones here, not all; method: immunoSEQ multiplex PCR. The sample includes about 69,000 clones, under 90% of them seen just once. Sequencing input: PBMCs. The receptor source for this set is a man in his fifties or sixties with lung cancer. Each CDR3 is given with its conserved first and last residue. The D gene is left open where the match is weak.

- TRBJ2-2 TRBV7-2 TGTGCCAGCAGCTTAGCGGACAGCCCTCCGCTGTTTTTT CASSLADSPPLFF
- TRBJ2-5 TRBV5-1 TGTGCCAGCAGCTTGATCACACCTTCCGAGGAGACCCAGTACTTC CASSLITPSEETQYF
- TRBJ2-1 TRBV12-5 TGTGCTAGTGGTTTGGTAGTTAGCGCGACTTCCTACAATGAGCAGTTCTTC CASGLVVSATSYNEQFF
- TRBJ1-1 TRBV6-5 TGTGCCAGCAGTTACTCGGGGGCGCGAACTGAAGCTTTCTTT CASSYSGARTEAFF
- TRBJ1-5 TRBV7-2 TGTGCCAGCAGCTTTAGCAATCAGCCCCAGCATTTT CASSFSNQPQHF
- TRBJ2-3 TRBV5-8 TGTGCCAGCAGCTTGTGGCGGGACCAGGCAGATACGCAGTATTTT CASSLWRDQADTQYF
- TRBJ1-2 TRBV5-1 TGCGCCAGCAGCTTGGGGCGTTCGTTGGAGGTCGTAGGCGGCTACACCTTC CASSLGRSLEVVGGYTF
- TRBJ1-3 TRBV19 TGTGCCAGTAGCCTCGACAGGAGCTCTGGAAACACCATATATTTT CASSLDRSSGNTIYF
- TRBJ1-2 TRBV25-1 TGTGCCAGCAGTGAACGGGCCCGGGAGGGACCAACCTATGGCTACACCTTC CASSERAREGPTYGYTF
TRBD2 TRBJ2-5 TRBV2 TGTGCCAGCAGGGGACTAGCGGGGGGCTTACTTCTCGAGACCCAGTACTTC CASRGLAGGLLLETQYF
- TRBJ1-3 TRBV18 TGTGCCAGCTCACCGAAGGGGGGCGCCGGAAACACCATATATTTT CASSPKGGAGNTIYF
TRBD1 TRBJ1-1 TRBV7-9 TGTGCCAGCAGCCCAGGACAGGGAGAAGCTTTCTTT CASSPGQGEAFF
- TRBJ2-2 TRBV9 TGTGCCAGCAGCGCTGGGACAAACACCGGGGAGCTGTTTTTT CASSAGTNTGELFF
TRBD1 TRBJ1-1 TRBV6-6 TGTGCCAGCAGTCGCCCTCTCGGGACAGGGGGCGCAGGAGGGACTGAAGCTTTCTTT CASSRPLGTGGAGGTEAFF
- TRBJ1-3 TRBV19 TGTGCCAGTAGTAGCGGCAGACTATCCGGAAACACCATATATTTT CASSSGRLSGNTIYF